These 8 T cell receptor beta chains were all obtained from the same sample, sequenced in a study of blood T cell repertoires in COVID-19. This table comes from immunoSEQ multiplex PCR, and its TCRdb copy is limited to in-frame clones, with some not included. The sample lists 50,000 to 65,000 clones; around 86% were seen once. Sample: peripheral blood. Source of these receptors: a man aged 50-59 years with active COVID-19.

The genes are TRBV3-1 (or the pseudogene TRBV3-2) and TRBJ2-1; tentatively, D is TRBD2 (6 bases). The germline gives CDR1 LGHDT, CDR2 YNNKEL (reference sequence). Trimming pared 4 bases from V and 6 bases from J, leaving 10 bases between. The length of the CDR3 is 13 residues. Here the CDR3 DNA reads TGTGCCAGCAGCCGGGAGGTTTCCAATGAGCAGTTCTTC. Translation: CASSREVSNEQFF.

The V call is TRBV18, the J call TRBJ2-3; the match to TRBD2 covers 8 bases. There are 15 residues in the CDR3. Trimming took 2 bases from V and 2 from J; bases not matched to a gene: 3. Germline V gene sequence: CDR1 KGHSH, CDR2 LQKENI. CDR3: CASSPTGGYTDTQYF. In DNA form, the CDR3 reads TGTGCCAGCTCACCAACGGGGGGGTACACAGATACGCAGTATTTT.

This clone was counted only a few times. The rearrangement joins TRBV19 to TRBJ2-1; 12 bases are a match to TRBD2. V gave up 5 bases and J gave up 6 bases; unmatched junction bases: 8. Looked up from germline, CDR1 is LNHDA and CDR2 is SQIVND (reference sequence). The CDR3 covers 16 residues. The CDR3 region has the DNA TGTGCCAGTAGTGGGTCTAGCGGGGGGGCCTTCAATGAGCAGTTCTTC. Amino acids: CASSGSSGGAFNEQFF.

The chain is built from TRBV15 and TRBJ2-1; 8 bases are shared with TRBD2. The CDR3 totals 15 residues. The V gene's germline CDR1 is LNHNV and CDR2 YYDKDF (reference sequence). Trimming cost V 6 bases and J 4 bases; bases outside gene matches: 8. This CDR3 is CATSSASGRYNEQFF. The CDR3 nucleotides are TGTGCCACCAGTAGCGCTAGCGGGCGTTACAATGAGCAGTTCTTC.

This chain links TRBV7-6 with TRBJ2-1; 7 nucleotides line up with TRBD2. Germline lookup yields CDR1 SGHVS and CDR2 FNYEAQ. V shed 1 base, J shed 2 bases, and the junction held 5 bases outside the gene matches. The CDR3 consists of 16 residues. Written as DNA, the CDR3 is TGTGCCAGCAGCTTAGTTGAAGGACTAGCCTACAATGAGCAGTTCTTC. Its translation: CASSLVEGLAYNEQFF.

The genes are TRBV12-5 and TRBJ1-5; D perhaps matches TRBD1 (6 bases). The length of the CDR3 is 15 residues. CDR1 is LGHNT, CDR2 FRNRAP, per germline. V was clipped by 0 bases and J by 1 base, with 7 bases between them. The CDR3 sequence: CASGLVQGSNQPQHF. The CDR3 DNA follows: TGTGCTAGTGGTTTGGTACAGGGAAGCAATCAGCCCCAGCATTTT.

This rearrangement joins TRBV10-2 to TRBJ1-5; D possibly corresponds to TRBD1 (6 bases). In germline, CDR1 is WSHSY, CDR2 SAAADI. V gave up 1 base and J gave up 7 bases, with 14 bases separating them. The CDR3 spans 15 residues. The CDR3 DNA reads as TGCGCCAGCAGTGAGTGGGGCACAGGGTTACAGCCCCAGCATTTT. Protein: CASSEWGTGLQPQHF.

This CDR3 is CASSSSGTGINEQYF. CDR3 nucleotides: TGTGCCAGCAGCTCCTCCGGGACAGGGATTAACGAGCAGTACTTC. The chain is built from TRBV7-9 and TRBJ2-7; 9 positions match TRBD1. The trim removed 4 bases at V and 5 bases at J, leaving 9 bases unmatched. CDR3 length: 15 residues. Germline CDR1 reads SEHNR; CDR2 reads FQNEAQ (reference sequence).